This T cell receptor beta chain was recovered during a study of CD4 T cells in relation to SARS-CoV-2 and coronaviruses. Remarks on this clone: Its cognate antigen is unknown.

Sequenced by immunoSEQ multiplex PCR; TCRdb stores in-frame clones only, minus some. The sample yields around 25,000 clones, over 60% seen once. The CDR3 has 17 residues. V lost 8 bases to trimming and J lost 0 bases; unmatched junction nucleotides: 13. Germline-derived CDR1 and CDR2 are SNHLY and FYNNEI. The unexposed donors gave CD4+ T cells in about 2011-2019, prior to COVID-19. Isolation of CD4+ T cells took place after roughly nine days in culture. Unexposed-donor CD4+ T cells were probed with SARS-CoV-2 S/N and four cold-coronavirus spikes, cells permitting. The specimen sequenced was CD4+ T cells from PBMCs, cultured in vitro. The chain links TRBV2 to TRBJ1-5, with 7 bases aligning to TRBD1. The sequence came from a human donor in good health. The DNA for the CDR3 is TGTGCCAGCGCGAAAGGACAGGCGTTAAATAGCAATCAGCCCCAGCATTTT. This encodes CASAKGQALNSNQPQHF.